The present T cell receptor (beta chain) was sequenced within a study of cytomegalovirus exposure and HLA in healthy donors. Notes on this clone: Its matching antigen is unknown.

PCR primers comprised 60 Vbeta and 13 Jbeta primers. Produced via immunoSEQ multiplex PCR; TCRdb's table is partial and in-frame only. Among 150,000 to 200,000 clones listed, roughly 77% were seen once. The study's findings and limits: Researchers reported that three CMV-associated chains were confirmed in vitro as CMV antigen-specific. For most TCR beta V segments, an earlier analysis put the productive rate at about 87% or about 30% of the time.

This CDR3 region has 15 residues. Trimming shortened V by 4 bases and J by 1 base, and 13 bases separated the two germline ends. Germline CDR1 and CDR2: SGHTA and FQGTGA. This TCR was recovered from a male donor in good health and CMV-seronegative. V gene TRBV7-3 combines with J gene TRBJ2-5; no definite D call. The sequenced sample was PBMCs. CDR3 amino acids: CASSSTSSFQETQYF. The CDR3 DNA reads TGTGCCAGCAGCTCTACCTCCTCATTCCAAGAGACCCAGTACTTC.